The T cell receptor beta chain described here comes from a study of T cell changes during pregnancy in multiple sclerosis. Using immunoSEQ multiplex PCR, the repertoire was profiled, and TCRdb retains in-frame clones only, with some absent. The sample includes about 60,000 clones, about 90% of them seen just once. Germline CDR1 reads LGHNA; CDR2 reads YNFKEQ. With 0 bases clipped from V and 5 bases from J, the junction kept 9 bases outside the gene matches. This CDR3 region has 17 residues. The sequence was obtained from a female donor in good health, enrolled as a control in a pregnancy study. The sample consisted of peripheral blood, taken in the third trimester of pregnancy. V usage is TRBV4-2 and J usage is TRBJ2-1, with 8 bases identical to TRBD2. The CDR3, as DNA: TGTGCCAGCAGCCAAGATCTGGTGGTAGCGGGACACAATGAGCAGTTCTTC. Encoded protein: CASSQDLVVAGHNEQFF.